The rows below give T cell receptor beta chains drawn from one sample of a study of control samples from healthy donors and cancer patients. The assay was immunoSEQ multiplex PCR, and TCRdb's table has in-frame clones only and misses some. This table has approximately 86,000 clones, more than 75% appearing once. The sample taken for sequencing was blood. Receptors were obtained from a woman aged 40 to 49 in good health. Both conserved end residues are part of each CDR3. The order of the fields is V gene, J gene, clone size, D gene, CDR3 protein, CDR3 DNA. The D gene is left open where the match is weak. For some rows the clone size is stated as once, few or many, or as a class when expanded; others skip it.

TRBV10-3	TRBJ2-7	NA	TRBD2	CAISEDGGSYEQYF	TGTGCCATCAGTGAAGACGGGGGGTCTTACGAGCAGTACTTC
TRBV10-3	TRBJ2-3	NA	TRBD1	CAISEPGQGSTDTQYF	TGTGCCATCAGTGAGCCTGGACAGGGGAGCACAGATACGCAGTATTTT
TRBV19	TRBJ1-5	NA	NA	CASSMLSSGVRSNQPQHF	TGTGCCAGTAGTATGTTGTCATCGGGGGTAAGGAGCAATCAGCCCCAGCATTTT
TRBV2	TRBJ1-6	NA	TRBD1	CASSEMTGANSPLHF	TGTGCCAGCAGTGAAATGACAGGGGCTAATTCACCCCTCCACTTT
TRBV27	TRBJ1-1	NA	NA	CASSLSMSLGAFF	TGTGCCAGCAGTCTCTCCATGTCCCTCGGAGCTTTCTTT
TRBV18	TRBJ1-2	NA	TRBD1	CASSRAPGQGYYGYTF	TGTGCCAGCTCACGCGCACCGGGACAGGGTTACTATGGCTACACCTTC
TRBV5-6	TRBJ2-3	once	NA	CASSQQATDTQYF	TGTGCCAGCAGCCAACAGGCCACAGATACGCAGTATTTT
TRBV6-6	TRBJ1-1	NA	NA	CASSYEGAEAFF	TGTGCCAGCAGTTACGAGGGTGCGGAAGCTTTCTTT
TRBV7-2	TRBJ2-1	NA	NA	CASSPDTYNEQFF	TGTGCCAGCAGCCCGGACACATACAATGAGCAGTTCTTC
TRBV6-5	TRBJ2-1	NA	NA	CASSRTRYEQFF	TGTGCCAGCAGTCGTACTAGGTATGAGCAGTTCTTC
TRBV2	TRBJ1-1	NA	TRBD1	CASSFDRGSLNTEAFF	TGTGCCAGCAGTTTCGACAGGGGGTCTTTGAACACTGAAGCTTTCTTT
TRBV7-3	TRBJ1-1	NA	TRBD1	CASRDRGTTEAFF	TGTGCCAGCCGGGACAGGGGAACAACTGAAGCTTTCTTT
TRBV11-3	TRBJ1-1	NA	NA	CASSLVTENTEAFF	TGTGCCAGCAGCTTAGTCACAGAGAACACTGAAGCTTTCTTT
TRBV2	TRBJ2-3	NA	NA	CASSAGTPVGYPQYF	TGTGCCAGCAGTGCAGGGACACCGGTGGGCTATCCGCAGTATTTT
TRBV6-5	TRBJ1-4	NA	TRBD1	CASSPSTGKVGKLFF	TGTGCCAGCAGTCCATCGACAGGGAAGGTTGGAAAACTGTTTTTT
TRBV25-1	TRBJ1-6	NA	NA	CASSEYRGQNSPLHF	TGTGCCAGCAGTGAATATCGGGGCCAGAATTCACCCCTCCACTTT
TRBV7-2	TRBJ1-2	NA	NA	CASSLDNYGYTF	TGTGCCAGCAGCTTAGATAACTATGGCTACACCTTC
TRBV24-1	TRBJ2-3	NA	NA	CATSVGTDTQYF	TGTGCCACCAGTGTAGGGACAGATACGCAGTATTTT
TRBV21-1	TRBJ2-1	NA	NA	CASSKVSGRQGTSGGLYNEQFF	TGTGCCAGCAGCAAAGTCAGCGGTCGTCAAGGGACTAGCGGGGGGCTCTACAATGAGCAGTTCTTC
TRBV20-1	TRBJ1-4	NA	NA	CSARDRRGVFF	TGCAGTGCTAGAGATAGGAGGGGAGTGTTTTTT
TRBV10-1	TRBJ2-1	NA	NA	CASSDGAAGHNEQFF	TGCGCCAGCAGTGATGGGGCAGCTGGTCACAATGAGCAGTTCTTC
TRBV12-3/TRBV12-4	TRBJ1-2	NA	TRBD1	CASSPGQGGGYTF	TGTGCCAGCAGCCCGGGACAGGGTGGCGGCTACACCTTC
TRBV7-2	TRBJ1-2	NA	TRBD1	CASSIGDRMGYTF	TGTGCCAGCAGTATAGGGGACAGGATGGGCTACACCTTC
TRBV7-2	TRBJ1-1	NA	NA	CASSLVGDTEAFF	TGTGCCAGCAGCTTAGTAGGGGACACTGAAGCTTTCTTT
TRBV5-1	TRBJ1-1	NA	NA	CASSLPQGTEAFF	TGCGCCAGCAGTCTCCCCCAGGGGACTGAAGCTTTCTTT
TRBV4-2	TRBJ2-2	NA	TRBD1	CASRPRDSSTGELFF	TGTGCCAGCAGGCCTAGGGACAGCTCCACCGGGGAGCTGTTTTTT
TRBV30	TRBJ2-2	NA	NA	CARSRAGLNTGELFF	TGTGCCCGCTCTCGGGCTGGACTAAACACCGGGGAGCTGTTTTTT
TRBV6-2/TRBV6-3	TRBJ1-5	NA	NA	CASSWGGTNNQPQHF	TGTGCCAGCAGCTGGGGGGGAACAAACAATCAGCCCCAGCATTTT
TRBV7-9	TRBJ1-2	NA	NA	CASSFLRGTGYTF	TGTGCCAGCAGCTTTTTGAGGGGCACTGGCTACACCTTC
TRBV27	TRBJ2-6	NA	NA	CASSLWSSGANVLTF	TGTGCCAGCAGTTTATGGAGCTCTGGGGCCAACGTCCTGACTTTC
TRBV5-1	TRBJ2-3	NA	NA	CAGRVDPLTDTQYF	TGCGCTGGCCGAGTTGACCCTCTCACAGATACGCAGTATTTT
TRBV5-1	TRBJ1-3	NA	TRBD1	CASSLQGASGNTIYF	TGCGCCAGCAGCTTGCAGGGGGCATCTGGAAACACCATATATTTT
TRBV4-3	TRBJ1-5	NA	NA	CASSQDLPGVGSNQPQHF	TGCGCCAGCAGCCAAGATCTGCCAGGGGTGGGTAGCAATCAGCCCCAGCATTTT
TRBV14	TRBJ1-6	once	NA	CASSRERGTNSPLHF	TGTGCCAGCAGCCGGGAACGTGGAACAAACTCACCCCTCCACTTT
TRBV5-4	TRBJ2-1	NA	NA	CASSLDLPRTAHNEQFF	TGTGCCAGCAGCTTGGATCTCCCCCGTACAGCCCACAATGAGCAGTTCTTC
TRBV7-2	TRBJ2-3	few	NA	CASSTQGWGTTSTDTQYF	TGTGCCAGCAGCACCCAGGGGTGGGGGACAACGAGCACAGATACGCAGTATTTT
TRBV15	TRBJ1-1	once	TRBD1	CATSRGQGTGGGTEAFF	TGTGCCACCAGCAGAGGGCAGGGTACAGGGGGAGGCACTGAAGCTTTCTTT
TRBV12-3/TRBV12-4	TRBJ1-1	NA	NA	CASSLGETTEAFF	TGTGCCAGCAGTTTGGGAGAAACCACTGAAGCTTTCTTT
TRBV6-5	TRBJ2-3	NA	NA	CAIWSRLVSDTQYF	TGTGCCATCTGGTCCCGACTAGTTTCCGATACGCAGTATTTT
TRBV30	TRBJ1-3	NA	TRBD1	CAFHRGSGNTIYF	TGTGCCTTCCACAGGGGGTCTGGAAACACCATATATTTT
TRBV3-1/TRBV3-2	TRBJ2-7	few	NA	CASSQGPTYEQYF	TGTGCCAGCAGCCAAGGTCCAACCTACGAGCAGTACTTC
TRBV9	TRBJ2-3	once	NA	CASSAGTDTQYF	TGTGCCAGCAGCGCCGGCACAGATACGCAGTATTTT
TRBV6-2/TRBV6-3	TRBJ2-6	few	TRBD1	CASSYPTGTGGVPGANVLTF	TGTGCCAGCAGTTATCCGACCGGGACAGGGGGCGTTCCTGGGGCCAACGTCCTGACTTTC
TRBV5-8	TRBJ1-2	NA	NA	CASSLTGGVRGYTF	TGTGCCAGCAGCTTGACGGGAGGGGTGCGGGGCTACACCTTC
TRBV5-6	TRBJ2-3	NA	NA	CASSHPREGITDTQYF	TGTGCCAGCAGCCACCCCAGGGAAGGGATAACAGATACGCAGTATTTT
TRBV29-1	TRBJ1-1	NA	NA	CSVLNGGYTEAFF	TGCAGCGTCCTTAACGGGGGATACACTGAAGCTTTCTTT
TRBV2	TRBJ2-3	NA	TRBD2	CASSDPLAGKADTQYF	TGTGCCAGCAGTGATCCGCTAGCGGGGAAAGCAGATACGCAGTATTTT
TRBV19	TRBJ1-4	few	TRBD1	CASRPGQANEKLFF	TGTGCCAGTAGACCGGGACAGGCTAATGAAAAACTGTTTTTT
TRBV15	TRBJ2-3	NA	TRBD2	CATSRRGRGASDTQYF	TGTGCCACCAGCCGACGGGGGCGGGGGGCCTCAGATACGCAGTATTTT